These 7 T cell receptor beta chains originate from one sample sequenced in a study of shared clonotypes between healthy human individuals. Naivety among CD8 cells was defined by CD45RO negativity and positive CCR7 selection, thereby excluding terminally differentiated effector memory CD45RA+ cells. Only in-frame clones appear in the TCRdb table, and some are missing; sequencing was by immunoSEQ multiplex PCR. Seen here are some 2 million clones, around 96% observed once, and the top ten hold around 1.1%. Sequenced sample: naive CD8+ T cells sorted from blood. These receptor sequences come from a young man in good health.

Points on this clone: The sample holds other DNA sequences that translate to the same CDR3. This chain links TRBV2 with TRBJ2-7; no clear D gene. The CDR3 has 12 residues. Germline loops: CDR1 SNHLY, CDR2 FYNNEI. Deletions cut 1 base from V and 2 bases from J, with 3 bases between. CDR3 bases: TGTGCCAGCAGTGAAGTAGCCTACGAGCAGTACTTC. The encoded protein is CASSEVAYEQYF.

V and J are TRBV27 and TRBJ2-7; 8 positions match TRBD1. CDR3 length: 15 residues. Germline-derived CDR1 and CDR2 are MNHEY and SMNVEV (reference sequence). Trimming at V came to 5 bases and at J to 2 bases, leaving 8 bases not matched to a gene. DNA of the CDR3: TGTGCCAGCAGTGATTGGACAGGGCGGGCCTACGAGCAGTACTTC. Its protein is CASSDWTGRAYEQYF.

This chain links TRBV6-1 with TRBJ2-3; D is undetermined. Per the germline V gene, CDR1 is MNHNS and CDR2 is SASEGT. The CDR3 is 12 amino acids. V lost 11 bases and J lost 5, with 14 bases in between. CDR3 sequence reads: CAACEAGDTQYF. DNA of the CDR3: TGTGCCGCATGTGAAGCAGGAGATACGCAGTATTTT.

The V and J genes are TRBV2 and TRBJ1-2; 11 bases are a match to TRBD1. The CDR3 runs 15 residues. J gave up 4 bases and V 5 bases, and 6 bases lay outside the gene matches. In germline, CDR1 is SNHLY, CDR2 FYNNEI. CDR3 nucleotides: TGTGCCAGCAGTTATGGGACAGGGGGAGCCTATGGCTACACCTTC. This translates into CASSYGTGGAYGYTF.

The chain is built from TRBV19 and TRBJ1-5; TRBD1 matches 7 bases. The CDR3 covers 14 residues. The trim removed 0 bases at V and 11 bases at J, leaving 7 bases unmatched. Germline V gene sequence: CDR1 LNHDA, CDR2 SQIVND (reference sequence). CDR3 nucleotide sequence: TGTGCCAGTAGTATAGACAGGGGGGCCCCAGCCCAGCATTTT. As protein: CASSIDRGAPAQHF. The full variable domain, with the rest looked up from reference TRBV19 and TRBJ1-5, is DGGITQSPKYLFRKEGQNVTLSCEQNLNHDAMYWYRQDPGQGLRLIYYSQIVNDFQKGDIAEGYSVSREKKESFPLTVTSAQKNPTAFYLCASSIDRGAPAQHFGDGTRLSIL.

V and J are TRBV2 and TRBJ2-1, with D hard to call. V was trimmed by 4 bases and J by 3 bases, leaving 7 bases between them. This CDR3 contains 13 residues. Germline V CDR1 and CDR2: SNHLY, FYNNEI. The CDR3 DNA follows: TGTGCCAGCAGTGTCGGCGGCTACAATGAGCAGTTCTTC. It translates to CASSVGGYNEQFF.

The genes are TRBV29-1 and TRBJ1-2; 11 bases are shared with TRBD1. V shed 6 bases and J 2 bases; nucleotides not matched to a gene: 8. In germline, CDR1 is SQVTM, CDR2 ANQGSEA. The CDR3 totals 15 residues. CDR3 coding DNA: TGCAGCGTCGTCGGACAGGGGGCCCTCAACTATGGCTACACCTTC. Translated, it gives CSVVGQGALNYGYTF.